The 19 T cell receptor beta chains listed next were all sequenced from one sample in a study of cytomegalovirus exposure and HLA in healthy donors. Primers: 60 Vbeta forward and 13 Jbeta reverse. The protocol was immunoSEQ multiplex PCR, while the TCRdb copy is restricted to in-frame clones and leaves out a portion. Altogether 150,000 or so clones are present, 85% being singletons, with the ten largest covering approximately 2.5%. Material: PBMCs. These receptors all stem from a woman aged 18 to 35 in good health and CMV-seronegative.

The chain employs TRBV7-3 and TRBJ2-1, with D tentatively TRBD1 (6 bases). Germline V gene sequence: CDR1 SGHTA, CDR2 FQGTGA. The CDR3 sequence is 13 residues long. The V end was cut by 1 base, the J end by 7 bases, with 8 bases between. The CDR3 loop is CASSLNRVNEQFF. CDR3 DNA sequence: TGTGCCAGCAGCTTAAACAGGGTAAATGAGCAGTTCTTC.

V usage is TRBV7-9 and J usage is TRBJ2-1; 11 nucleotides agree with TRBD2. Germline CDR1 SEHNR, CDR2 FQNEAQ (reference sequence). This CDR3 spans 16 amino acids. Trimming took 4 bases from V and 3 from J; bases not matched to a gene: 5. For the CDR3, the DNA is TGTGCCAGCAGCTCTCCGGGACTAGCGGTCTACAATGAGCAGTTCTTC. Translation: CASSSPGLAVYNEQFF.

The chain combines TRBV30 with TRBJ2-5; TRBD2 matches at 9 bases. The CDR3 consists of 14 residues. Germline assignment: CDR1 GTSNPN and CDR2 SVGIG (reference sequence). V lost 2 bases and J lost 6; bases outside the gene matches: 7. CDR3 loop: CAWSSGLAGQTQYF. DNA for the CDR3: TGTGCCTGGAGTAGCGGGCTAGCGGGGCAGACCCAGTACTTC.

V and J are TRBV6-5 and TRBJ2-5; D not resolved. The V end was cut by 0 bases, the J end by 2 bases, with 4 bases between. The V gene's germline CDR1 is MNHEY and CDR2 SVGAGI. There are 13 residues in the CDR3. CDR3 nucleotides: TGTGCCAGCAGTTACTCCCGGCAAGAGACCCAGTACTTC. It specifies CASSYSRQETQYF.

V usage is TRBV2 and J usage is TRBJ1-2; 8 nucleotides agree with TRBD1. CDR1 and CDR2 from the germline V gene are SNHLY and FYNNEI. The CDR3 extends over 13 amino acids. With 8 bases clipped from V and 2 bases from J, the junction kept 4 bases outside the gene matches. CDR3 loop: CASGQGLNYGYTF. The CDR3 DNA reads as TGTGCCAGCGGACAGGGCCTCAACTATGGCTACACCTTC.

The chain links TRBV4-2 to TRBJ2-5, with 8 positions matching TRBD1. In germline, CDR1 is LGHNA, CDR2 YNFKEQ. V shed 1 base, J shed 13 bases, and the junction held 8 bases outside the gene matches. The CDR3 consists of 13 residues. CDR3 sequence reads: CASSQGRDRPLYF. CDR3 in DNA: TGTGCCAGCAGCCAAGGGAGGGACAGGCCGCTGTACTTC.

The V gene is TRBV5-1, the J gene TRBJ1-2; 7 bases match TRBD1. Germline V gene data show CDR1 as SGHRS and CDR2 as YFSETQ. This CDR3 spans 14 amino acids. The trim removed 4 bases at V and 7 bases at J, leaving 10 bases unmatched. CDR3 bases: TGCGCCAGCAGCCCAGGACAGGAGGTTGGTGGCTACACCTTC. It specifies CASSPGQEVGGYTF.

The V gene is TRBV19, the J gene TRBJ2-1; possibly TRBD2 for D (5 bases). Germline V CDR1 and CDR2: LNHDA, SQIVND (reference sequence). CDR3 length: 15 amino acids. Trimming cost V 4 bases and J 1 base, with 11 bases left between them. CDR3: CASSRTLSSYNEQFF. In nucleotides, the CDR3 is TGTGCCAGTAGTAGGACTCTTTCATCCTACAATGAGCAGTTCTTC.

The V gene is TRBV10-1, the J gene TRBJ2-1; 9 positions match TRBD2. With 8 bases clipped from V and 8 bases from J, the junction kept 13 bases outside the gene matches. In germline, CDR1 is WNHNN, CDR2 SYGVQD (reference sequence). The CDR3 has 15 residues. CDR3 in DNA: TGCGCCAGCTCCCGCAGACTAGCGGAGGGCGATGAGCAGTTCTTC. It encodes CASSRRLAEGDEQFF.

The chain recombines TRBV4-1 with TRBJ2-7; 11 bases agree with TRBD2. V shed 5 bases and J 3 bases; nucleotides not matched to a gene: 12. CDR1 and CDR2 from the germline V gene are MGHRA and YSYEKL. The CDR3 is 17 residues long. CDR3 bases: TGCGCCAGCAGCACCCTCCCCACTAGCGGGAGTCACTACGAGCAGTACTTC. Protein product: CASSTLPTSGSHYEQYF.

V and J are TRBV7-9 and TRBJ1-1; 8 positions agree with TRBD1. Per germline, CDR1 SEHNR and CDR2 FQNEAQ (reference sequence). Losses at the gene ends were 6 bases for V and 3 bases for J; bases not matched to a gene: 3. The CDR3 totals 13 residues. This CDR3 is CASSKDRDTEAFF. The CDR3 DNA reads TGTGCCAGCAGTAAGGACAGGGACACTGAAGCTTTCTTT.

CDR3 region: CASSSRTGPYEQYF. CDR3 coding DNA: TGTGCCAGCAGTTCAAGGACAGGCCCCTACGAGCAGTACTTC. The chain links TRBV7-9 to TRBJ2-7, with TRBD1 identical over 7 bases. Trimming at V came to 6 bases and at J to 2 bases, leaving 7 bases not matched to a gene. In germline, CDR1 is SEHNR, CDR2 FQNEAQ (reference sequence). This CDR3 is 14 amino acids long.

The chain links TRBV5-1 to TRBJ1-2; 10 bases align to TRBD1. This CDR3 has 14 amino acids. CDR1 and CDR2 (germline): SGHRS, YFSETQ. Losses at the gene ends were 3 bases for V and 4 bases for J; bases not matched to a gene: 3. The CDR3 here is CASSSDRGTYGYTF. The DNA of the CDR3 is TGCGCCAGCAGCTCGGACAGGGGGACCTATGGCTACACCTTC.

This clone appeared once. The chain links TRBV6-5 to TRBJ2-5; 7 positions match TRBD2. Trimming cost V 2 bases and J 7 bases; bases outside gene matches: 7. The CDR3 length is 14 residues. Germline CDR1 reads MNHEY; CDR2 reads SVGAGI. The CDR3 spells CASSYRGGPWTQYF. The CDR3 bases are TGTGCCAGCAGTTACCGGGGAGGGCCTTGGACCCAGTACTTC.

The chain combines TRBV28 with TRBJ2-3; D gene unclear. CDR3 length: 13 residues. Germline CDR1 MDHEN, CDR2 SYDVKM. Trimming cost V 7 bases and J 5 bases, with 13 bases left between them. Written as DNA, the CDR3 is TGTGCCAGCACCATACCACTAAAAGATACGCAGTATTTT. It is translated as CASTIPLKDTQYF. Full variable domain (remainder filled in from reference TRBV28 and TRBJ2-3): DVKVTQSSRYLVKRTGEKVFLECVQDMDHENMFWYRQDPGLGLRLIYFSYDVKMKEKGDIPEGYSVSREKKERFSLILESASTNQTSMYLCASTIPLKDTQYFGPGTRLTVL.

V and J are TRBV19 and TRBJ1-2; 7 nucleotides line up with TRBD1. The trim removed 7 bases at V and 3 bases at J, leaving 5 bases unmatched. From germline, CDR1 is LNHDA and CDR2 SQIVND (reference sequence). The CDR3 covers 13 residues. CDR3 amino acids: CASTSRGDYGYTF. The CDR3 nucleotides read TGTGCCAGTACCTCCAGGGGGGACTATGGCTACACCTTC.

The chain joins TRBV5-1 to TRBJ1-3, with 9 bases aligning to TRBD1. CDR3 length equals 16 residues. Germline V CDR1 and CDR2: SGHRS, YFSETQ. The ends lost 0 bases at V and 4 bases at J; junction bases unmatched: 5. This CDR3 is CASSLVGTGYGNTIYF. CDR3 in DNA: TGCGCCAGCAGCTTGGTCGGGACAGGGTACGGAAACACCATATATTTT.

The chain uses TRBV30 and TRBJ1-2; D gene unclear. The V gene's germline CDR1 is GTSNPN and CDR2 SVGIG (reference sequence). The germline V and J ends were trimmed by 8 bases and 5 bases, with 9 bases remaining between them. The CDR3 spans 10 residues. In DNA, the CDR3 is TGTGCCAGTCACAGATATGGCTACACCTTC. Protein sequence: CASHRYGYTF.

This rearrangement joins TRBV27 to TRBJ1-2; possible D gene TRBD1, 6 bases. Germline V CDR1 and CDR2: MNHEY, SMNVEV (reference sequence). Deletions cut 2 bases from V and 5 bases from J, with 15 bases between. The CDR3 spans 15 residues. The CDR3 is CASSLKAGTLYGYTF. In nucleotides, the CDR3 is TGTGCCAGCAGTTTAAAAGCCGGGACACTTTATGGCTACACCTTC.